A selection of T cell receptor beta chains follows, all from one sample in a study of shared clonotypes between healthy human individuals. Sequencing was performed with immunoSEQ multiplex PCR; in TCRdb, only in-frame clones are kept and a portion is missing. The sample contains a few million clones, about 92% of which appear only once. The specimen sequenced was naive CD4+ T cells from PBMCs. These receptor sequences come from a man aged 18 to 30 in good health. Some clones in this sample may be carry-over from other donors' samples. The CDR3 runs from the conserved cysteine through the conserved F or W.

j_call | v_call | cdr3_aa
TRBJ1-1 | TRBV25-1 | CASSGDILEAFF
TRBJ2-1 | TRBV18 | CASSRGLVNEQFF
TRBJ1-1 | TRBV7-2 | CASSRRRGDTEAFF
TRBJ2-6 | TRBV5-1 | CASRVQPSGANVLTF
TRBJ2-7 | TRBV16 | CASSHPTSARSYEQYF
TRBJ2-7 | TRBV11-1 | CASSFPQGGREQYF
TRBJ1-4 | TRBV27 | CASSLNRGGKLFF
TRBJ2-2 | TRBV7-3 | CASSPRTSGSWDTGELFF
TRBJ2-1 | TRBV15 | CATSRTTGTVYNEQFF
TRBJ2-5 | TRBV20-1 | CSARDRKTQYF
TRBJ2-1 | TRBV15 | CATSRGRGLALHEQFF
TRBJ2-7 | TRBV21-1 | CASSIGRRSYEQYF
TRBJ2-5 | TRBV5-1 | CASSFDGVQETQYF
TRBJ2-3 | TRBV19 | CASSSREGRTDTQYF
TRBJ2-7 | TRBV28 | CASSLFASGRRWEQYF
TRBJ1-5 | TRBV6-1 | CASSSTGRENQPQHF
TRBJ2-1 | TRBV9 | CASSARDTRSSYNEQFF
. | TRBV25-1 | CASSGSTSGDYEQYF
TRBJ1-2 | TRBV5-1 | CASSQTTGYGYTF
TRBJ1-2 | TRBV16 | CASSTTTTGEGGYTF
TRBJ1-1 | TRBV7-6 | CASSLDRANTEAFF
TRBJ2-3 | TRBV7-3 | CASSARKPDTQYF
TRBJ2-3 | TRBV18 | CASSPTSGTDTQYF
TRBJ2-3 | TRBV5-1 | CASSFSGVDTQYF
TRBJ2-3 | TRBV6-4 | CASKTSGGTDTQYF
TRBJ1-5 | TRBV29-1 | CSVPGTDYYSNQPQHF
TRBJ1-2 | TRBV30 | CAWSVSGRRVHYGYTF
TRBJ1-2 | TRBV5-1 | CASSPDSTGYTF
TRBJ2-5 | TRBV5-1 | CATRPGSGSGETQYF
TRBJ2-5 | TRBV28 | CASTYGVRETQYF
TRBJ2-3 | TRBV7-2 | CASSLNRGPDTQYF
TRBJ2-7 | TRBV28 | CASSLRSGRSYEQYF
TRBJ1-5 | TRBV7-2 | CASSLADQPQHF
TRBJ1-5 | TRBV7-8 | CASSRGQGQAYSNQPQHF
TRBJ1-1 | TRBV18 | CATKPNVEYTEAFF
TRBJ2-7 | TRBV10-1 | CASSGGHPPYEQYF
TRBJ2-5 | TRBV9 | CASSADPQGQETQYF
TRBJ2-5 | TRBV7-8 | CASSFRRGQETQYF
TRBJ1-6 | TRBV30 | CAWSVRDGRKLNSPLHF
TRBJ1-2 | TRBV2 | CASSAFVGNYGYTF
TRBJ2-7 | TRBV30 | CAWSVQVKVYEQYF
TRBJ1-4 | TRBV28 | CASSMLPGQGSEKLFF
TRBJ2-3 | TRBV5-6 | CASATPRLAGVDTQYF
TRBJ2-1 | TRBV15 | CATSRHAGTSAYNEQFF
TRBJ2-5 | TRBV10-3 | CAIAQGFETQYF
TRBJ2-5 | TRBV19 | CASTLRRLAGGPETQYF
TRBJ2-2 | TRBV28 | CASSLGLATRELFF
TRBJ1-3 | TRBV5-8 | CASREPGRSGNTIYF
TRBJ2-7 | TRBV10-3 | CAISERGLAGGYEQYF
TRBJ1-4 | TRBV6-1 | CASSESGRVEKLFF
TRBJ1-5 | TRBV7-3 | CASQQGGSNQPQHF
TRBJ1-1 | TRBV29-1 | CSVSPGNTEAFF
TRBJ2-2 | TRBV15 | CATSREGYGELFF
TRBJ2-2 | TRBV18 | CASSPDRVGGELFF
TRBJ1-4 | TRBV28 | CASSEGTVTNEKLFF
TRBJ2-1 | TRBV30 | CAWWASGFTTLYNEQFF
TRBJ2-1 | TRBV6-6 | CASSSGTSGMSEQFF